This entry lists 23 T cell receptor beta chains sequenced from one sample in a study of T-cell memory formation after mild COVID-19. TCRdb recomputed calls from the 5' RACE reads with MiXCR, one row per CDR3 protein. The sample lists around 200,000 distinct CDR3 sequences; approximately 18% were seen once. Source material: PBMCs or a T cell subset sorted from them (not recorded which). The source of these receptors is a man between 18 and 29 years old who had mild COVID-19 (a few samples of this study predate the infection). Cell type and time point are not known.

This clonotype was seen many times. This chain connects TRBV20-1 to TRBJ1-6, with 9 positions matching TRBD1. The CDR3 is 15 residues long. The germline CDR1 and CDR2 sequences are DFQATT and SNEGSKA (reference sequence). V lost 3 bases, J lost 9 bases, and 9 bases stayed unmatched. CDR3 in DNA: TGCAGTGCTAGGACAGGGGGAAGCGGACGTTCACCCCTCCACTTT. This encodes CSARTGGSGRSPLHF.

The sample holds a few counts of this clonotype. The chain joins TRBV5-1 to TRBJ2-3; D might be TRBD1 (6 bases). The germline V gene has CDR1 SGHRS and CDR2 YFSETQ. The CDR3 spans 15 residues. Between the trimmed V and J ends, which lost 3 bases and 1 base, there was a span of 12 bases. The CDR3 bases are TGCGCCAGCAGCTCACAGGGCCGTGGCACAGATACGCAGTATTTT. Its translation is CASSSQGRGTDTQYF.

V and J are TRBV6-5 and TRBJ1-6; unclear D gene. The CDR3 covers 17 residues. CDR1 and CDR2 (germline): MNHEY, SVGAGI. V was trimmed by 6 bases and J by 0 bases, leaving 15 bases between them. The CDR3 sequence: CASRSGRRTSYNSPLHF. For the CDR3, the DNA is TGTGCCAGCAGAAGTGGACGACGAACCTCCTATAATTCACCCCTCCACTTT.

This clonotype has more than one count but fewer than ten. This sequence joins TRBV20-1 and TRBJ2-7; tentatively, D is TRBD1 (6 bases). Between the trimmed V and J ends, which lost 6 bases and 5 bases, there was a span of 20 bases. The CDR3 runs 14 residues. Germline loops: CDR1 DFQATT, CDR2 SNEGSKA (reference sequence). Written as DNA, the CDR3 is TGCAGTGCCTATGATTACAGGGCCCCTAACGAGCAGTACGTC. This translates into CSAYDYRAPNEQYV.

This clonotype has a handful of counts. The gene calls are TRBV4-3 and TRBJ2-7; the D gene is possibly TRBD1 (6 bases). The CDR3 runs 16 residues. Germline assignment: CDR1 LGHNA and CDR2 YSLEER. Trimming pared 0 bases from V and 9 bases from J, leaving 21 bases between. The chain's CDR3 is CASSQDFRGGGLGQYF. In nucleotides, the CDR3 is TGCGCCAGCAGCCAAGATTTCAGGGGCGGTGGTCTAGGGCAGTACTTC.

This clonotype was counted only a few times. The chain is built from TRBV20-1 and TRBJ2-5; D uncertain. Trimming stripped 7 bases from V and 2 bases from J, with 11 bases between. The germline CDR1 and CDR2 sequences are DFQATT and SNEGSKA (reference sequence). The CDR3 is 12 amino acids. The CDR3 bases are TGCAGTGAGGTAGAACGGCAAGAGACCCAGTACTTC. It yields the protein CSEVERQETQYF.

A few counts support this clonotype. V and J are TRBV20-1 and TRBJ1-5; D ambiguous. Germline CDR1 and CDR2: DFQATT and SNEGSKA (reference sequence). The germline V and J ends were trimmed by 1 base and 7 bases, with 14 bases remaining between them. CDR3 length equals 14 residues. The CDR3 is CSARVEATEQPQHF. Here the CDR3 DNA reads TGCAGTGCTAGAGTCGAGGCGACGGAGCAGCCCCAGCATTTT.

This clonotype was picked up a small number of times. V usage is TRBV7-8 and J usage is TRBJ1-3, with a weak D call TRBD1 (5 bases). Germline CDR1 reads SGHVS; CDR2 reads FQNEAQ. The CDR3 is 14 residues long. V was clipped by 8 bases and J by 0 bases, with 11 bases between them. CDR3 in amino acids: CASGAVNSGNTIYF. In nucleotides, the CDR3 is TGTGCCAGCGGGGCGGTAAACTCTGGAAACACCATATATTTT.

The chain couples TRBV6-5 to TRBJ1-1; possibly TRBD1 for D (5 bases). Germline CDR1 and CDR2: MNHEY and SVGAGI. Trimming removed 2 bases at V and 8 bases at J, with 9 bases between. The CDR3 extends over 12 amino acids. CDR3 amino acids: CASSYGGVEAFF. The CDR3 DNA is TGTGCCAGCAGTTACGGAGGGGTGGAAGCTTTCTTT.

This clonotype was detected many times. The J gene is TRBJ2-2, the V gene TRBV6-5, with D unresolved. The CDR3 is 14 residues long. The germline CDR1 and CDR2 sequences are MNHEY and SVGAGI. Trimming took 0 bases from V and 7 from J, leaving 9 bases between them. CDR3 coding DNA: TGTGCCAGCAGTTACTCTGGGGTGGTCGGGGAGCTGTTTTTT. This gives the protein CASSYSGVVGELFF.

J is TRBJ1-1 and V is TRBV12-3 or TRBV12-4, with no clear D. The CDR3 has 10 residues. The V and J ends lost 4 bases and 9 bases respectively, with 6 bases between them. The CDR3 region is CASSYLQAFF. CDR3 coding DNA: TGTGCCAGCAGTTACCTCCAAGCTTTCTTT.

The CDR3 bases are TGCGCCAGCAGTGAGTACCCCCTAGCGGGGTTCACAGATACGCAGTATTTT. It is translated as CASSEYPLAGFTDTQYF. The chain has TRBV10-2 and TRBJ2-3; 9 bases align to TRBD2. Germline trimming cut 1 base from V and 2 bases from J; bases unmatched to any gene: 7. The germline CDR1 and CDR2 sequences are WSHSY and SAAADI. The CDR3 length is 17 residues.

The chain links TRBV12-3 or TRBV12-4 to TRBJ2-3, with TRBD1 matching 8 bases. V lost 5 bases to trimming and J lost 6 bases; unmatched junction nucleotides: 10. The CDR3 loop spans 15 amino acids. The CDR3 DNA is TGTGCCAGCAGTCCCCAGGGGGCATTAGGGGATACGCAGTATTTT. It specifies CASSPQGALGDTQYF.

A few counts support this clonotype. The CDR3 loop is CSVMPRSMNTEAFF. The CDR3 bases are TGCAGCGTGATGCCGAGGTCCATGAACACTGAAGCTTTCTTT. This chain uses TRBV29-1 with TRBJ1-1; D unclear. Germline assignment: CDR1 SQVTM and CDR2 ANQGSEA. V lost 6 bases, J lost 0 bases, and 14 bases lay in between. This CDR3 is 14 amino acids long.

CDR3 loop: CASSFRDRENTEAFF. The CDR3 DNA is TGTGCCAGCAGTTTCCGGGACAGAGAGAACACTGAAGCTTTCTTT. This chain links TRBV12-3 or TRBV12-4 with TRBJ1-1; 7 bases line up with TRBD1. The CDR3 is 15 amino acids. V shed 3 bases, J shed 1 base, and the junction held 5 bases outside the gene matches.

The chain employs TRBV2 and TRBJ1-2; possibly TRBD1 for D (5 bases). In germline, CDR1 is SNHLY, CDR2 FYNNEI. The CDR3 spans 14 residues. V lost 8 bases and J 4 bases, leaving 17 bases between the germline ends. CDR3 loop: CASGGVKGGYGYTF. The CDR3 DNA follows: TGTGCCAGCGGGGGGGTTAAAGGTGGCTATGGCTACACCTTC.

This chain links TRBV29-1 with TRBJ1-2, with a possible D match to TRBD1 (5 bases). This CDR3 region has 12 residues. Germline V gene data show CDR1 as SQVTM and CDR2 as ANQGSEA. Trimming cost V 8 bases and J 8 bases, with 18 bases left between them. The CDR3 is CSLGPTGEGYTF. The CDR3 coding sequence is TGCAGCTTGGGACCGACCGGGGAAGGCTACACCTTC.

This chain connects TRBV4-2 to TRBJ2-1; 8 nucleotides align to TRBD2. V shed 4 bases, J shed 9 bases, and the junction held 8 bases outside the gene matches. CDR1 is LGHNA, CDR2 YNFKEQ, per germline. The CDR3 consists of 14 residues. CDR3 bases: TGTGCCAGCAGCCCGGACCGGGGGGGCCGTGAGCAGTTCTTC. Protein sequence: CASSPDRGGREQFF.

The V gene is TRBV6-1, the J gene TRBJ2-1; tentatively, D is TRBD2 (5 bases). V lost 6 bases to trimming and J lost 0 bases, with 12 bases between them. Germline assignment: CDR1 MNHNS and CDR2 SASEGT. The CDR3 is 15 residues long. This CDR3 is CASRFGDSSYNEQFF. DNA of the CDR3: TGTGCCAGCAGATTCGGGGATAGCTCCTACAATGAGCAGTTCTTC.

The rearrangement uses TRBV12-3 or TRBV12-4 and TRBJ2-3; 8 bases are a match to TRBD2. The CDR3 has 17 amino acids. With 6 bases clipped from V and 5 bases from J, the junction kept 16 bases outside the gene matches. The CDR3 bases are TGTGCCAGCAGCAGGGGACGAAGTAGCGGGGTGGGAGATACGCAGTATTTT. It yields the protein CASSRGRSSGVGDTQYF.

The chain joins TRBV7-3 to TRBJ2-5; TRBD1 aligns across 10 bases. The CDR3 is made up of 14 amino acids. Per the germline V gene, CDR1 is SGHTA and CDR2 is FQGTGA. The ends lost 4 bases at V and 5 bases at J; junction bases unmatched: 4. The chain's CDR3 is CASSSGTGEETQYF. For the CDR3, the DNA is TGTGCCAGCAGCTCAGGGACAGGGGAGGAGACCCAGTACTTC.

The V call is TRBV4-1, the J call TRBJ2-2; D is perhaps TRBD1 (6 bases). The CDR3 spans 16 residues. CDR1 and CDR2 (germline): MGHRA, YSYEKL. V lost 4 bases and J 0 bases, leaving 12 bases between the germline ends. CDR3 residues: CASSLTQGPNTGELFF. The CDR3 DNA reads TGCGCCAGCAGCCTAACACAGGGTCCGAACACCGGGGAGCTGTTTTTT.

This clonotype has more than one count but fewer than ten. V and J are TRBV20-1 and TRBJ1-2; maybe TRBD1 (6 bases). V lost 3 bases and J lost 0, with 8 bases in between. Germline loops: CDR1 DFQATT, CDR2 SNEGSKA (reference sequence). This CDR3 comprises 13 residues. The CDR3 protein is CSARRGTNYGYTF. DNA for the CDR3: TGCAGTGCTAGGAGGGGGACTAACTATGGCTACACCTTC.